This T cell receptor beta chain was documented in a study of T cell clones after liver transplantation. About the study: Samples came from ITN030ST, which attempted immunosuppression withdrawal within 2 years of liver transplantation.

The data were produced by immunoSEQ multiplex PCR, yet TCRdb's version contains in-frame clones alone and is incomplete. The top ten hold under 60% of the sample, which has more than 9,000 clones, around 80% seen once. Germline V gives CDR1 SGHAT, CDR2 FQNNGV. V was clipped by 4 bases and J by 0 bases, with 15 bases between them. There are 16 residues in the CDR3. The chain employs TRBV11-2 and TRBJ1-1, with D hard to call. This TCR derives from a human patient who received a liver transplant. Some T cells may trace back to the graft donor. Here the sequenced sample was CD8+ T cells from blood, taken at the 22-month timepoint. CDR3 region: CASSSERVEMNTEAFF. The DNA of the CDR3 is TGTGCCAGCAGCTCCGAGAGGGTTGAGATGAACACTGAAGCTTTCTTT. The full variable domain, completed using reference TRBV11-2 and TRBJ1-1, is EAGVAQSPRYKIIEKRQSVAFWCNPISGHATLYWYQQILGQGPKLLIQFQNNGVVDDSQLPKDRFSAERLKGVDSTLKIQPAKLEDSAVYLCASSSERVEMNTEAFFGQGTRLTVV.